A single sample gave rise to the 18 T cell receptor beta chains below, sequenced in a study of blood T cells in healthy people across ages. Combining a sample-barcoded 5' primer with a J-beta primer mix, a second PCR ran for about 7 to 11 cycles. Using its own MiXCR run on the 5' RACE reads, TCRdb lists one record per CDR3 protein. Of fewer than 800,000 distinct CDR3 sequences listed, about 34% are singletons. The sequencing input was blood. The receptors come from a woman aged 80 or over in good health.

This clonotype was found many times. The chain combines TRBV11-2 with TRBJ2-1, with unresolved D. Germline loops: CDR1 SGHAT, CDR2 FQNNGV. CDR3 size: 14 residues. V lost 5 bases and J 3 bases, leaving 11 bases between the germline ends. In DNA, the CDR3 is TGTGCCAGCAGCACCTTTTCCCTCTACAATGAGCAGTTCTTC. Its translation is CASSTFSLYNEQFF.

This clonotype was detected ten times or more. The rearrangement joins TRBV10-3 to TRBJ2-1; D remains unclear. This CDR3 contains 11 residues. The germline CDR1 and CDR2 sequences are ENHRY and SYGVKD. The V end was cut by 5 bases, the J end by 6 bases, with 5 bases between. The CDR3 spells CAISIANEQFF. In DNA form, the CDR3 reads TGTGCCATCAGTATTGCCAATGAGCAGTTCTTC.

V usage is TRBV20-1 and J usage is TRBJ2-7; D is possibly TRBD2 (6 bases). The V end was cut by 6 bases, the J end by 4 bases, with 16 bases between. Germline-derived CDR1 and CDR2 are DFQATT and SNEGSKA (reference sequence). The CDR3 runs to 13 residues. Here the CDR3 reads CSARSGSYYEQYF. In DNA, the CDR3 is TGCAGTGCGCGAAGCGGGTCTTATTACGAGCAGTACTTC.

In its sample, this clonotype was seen many times. The V and J genes are TRBV5-1 and TRBJ2-7, with TRBD2 as a possible D gene (5 bases). This CDR3 spans 15 amino acids. V was pared by 4 bases and J by 0 bases, with 14 bases between. Germline assignment: CDR1 SGHRS and CDR2 YFSETQ. The CDR3 sequence is CASSPRLGSSYEQYF. CDR3 DNA sequence: TGCGCCAGCAGCCCACGCCTGGGGAGCTCCTACGAGCAGTACTTC.

This clonotype was seen more than once but under ten times. A read error may produce the germline difference seen at one junction end. The chain carries TRBV5-1 and TRBJ2-2; possible D gene TRBD2, 6 bases. CDR3 length: 15 residues. The germline V gene has CDR1 SGHRS and CDR2 YFSETQ. In DNA, the CDR3 is TGCGCCAGCAGCACCGGGACTCATAACACCGGGGAGCGGTTTTTT. Translated: CASSTGTHNTGERFF.

The chain carries TRBV19 and TRBJ1-2; D is possibly TRBD1 (5 bases). The V and J ends lost 1 base and 8 bases respectively, with 11 bases between them. Germline V gene lookup returns CDR1 LNHDA and CDR2 SQIVND (reference sequence). This CDR3 has 13 residues. Written as DNA, the CDR3 is TGTGCCAGTAGTATAGGGGGGAGACGAGGCTACACCTTC. As protein: CASSIGGRRGYTF.

The chain is built from TRBV7-9 and TRBJ1-2, with D hard to call. CDR1 is SEHNR and CDR2 is FQNEAQ in the germline V gene (reference sequence). Deletions cut 1 base from V and 1 base from J, with 7 bases between. This CDR3 comprises 14 residues. The CDR3 spells CASSLDAINYGYTF. The CDR3 DNA reads TGTGCCAGCAGCTTAGATGCGATTAACTATGGCTACACCTTC.

Points on this clonotype: A much larger clonotype is one base distant, so this may be a read error. The rearrangement links TRBV6-5 to TRBJ2-2; 9 positions match TRBD1. The CDR3 consists of 14 residues. CDR1 and CDR2 from the germline V gene are MNHEY and SVGAGI. The DNA of the CDR3 is TGTGCCAGCAAGGGGACAGGGCGCACCGAGGAGCTGTTTTTT. Its protein product is CASKGTGRTEELFF.

Notes on this clonotype: A much more abundant neighbour one base away suggests this may be a read error. The J gene is TRBJ2-4, the V gene TRBV18, with D perhaps being TRBD1 or TRBD2 (6 bases each). With the DNA end fitting TRBJ2-7 better, the J assignment may be wrong. The CDR3 runs to 14 residues. Germline V CDR1 and CDR2: KGHSH, LQKENI. The DNA of the CDR3 is TGTGCCGGCTCACCGCCAGGAGGGGGCTACGAGCAGTACTTC. It is translated as CAGSPPGGGYEQYF.

This clonotype has a count of ten or more. DNA for the CDR3: TGTGCCAGCAGCTCGGGACTAGCGGGGGGAACCTACAATGAGCAGTTCTTC. It encodes CASSSGLAGGTYNEQFF. The chain joins TRBV11-1 to TRBJ2-1; 15 bases line up with TRBD2. There are 17 residues in the CDR3. V lost 4 bases, J lost 2 bases, and 3 bases stayed unmatched. Germline loops: CDR1 SGHAT, CDR2 FQDESV (reference sequence). The full variable domain, completed using reference TRBV11-1 and TRBJ2-1, is EAEVAQSPRYKITEKSQAVAFWCDPISGHATLYWYRQILGQGPELLVQFQDESVVDDSQLPKDRFSAERLKGVDSTLKIQPAELGDSAMYLCASSSGLAGGTYNEQFFGPGTRLTVL.

In its sample, this clonotype was seen many times. The rearrangement uses TRBV7-2 and TRBJ2-3; D gene uncertain. The CDR3 consists of 14 residues. Germline assignment: CDR1 SGHTA and CDR2 FQGNSA. Trimming left V 5 bases short and J 6 bases short, with 15 bases between. The CDR3 is CASSPESYGDTQYF. The CDR3 nucleotides read TGTGCCAGCAGCCCAGAATCGTATGGGGATACGCAGTATTTT.

Regarding this clonotype: A junction boundary mismatches the germline segment, possibly from a read error. V is TRBV11-3 and J is TRBJ2-7; 7 bases are a match to TRBD2. TRBJ2-5 matches the DNA end more closely, so the J call is doubtful. Germline CDR1 SGHNT, CDR2 YENEEA. There are 12 residues in the CDR3. The CDR3 protein is CACSLGGQTQYF. The CDR3 bases are TGTGCCTGCAGCTTGGGAGGGCAGACCCAGTACTTC.

Ten or more counts support this clonotype. The chain couples TRBV20-1 to TRBJ2-1, with 9 bases identical to TRBD2. In germline, CDR1 is DFQATT, CDR2 SNEGSKA (reference sequence). With 0 bases clipped from V and 2 bases from J, the junction kept 8 bases outside the gene matches. CDR3 length equals 17 residues. The CDR3 reads CSARDLSGGPPYNEQFF. The CDR3 nucleotides read TGCAGTGCTAGAGATTTAAGCGGGGGGCCACCCTACAATGAGCAGTTCTTC.

The chain couples TRBV20-1 to TRBJ1-2, with 7 bases lining up with TRBD1. J lost 4 bases, V lost 6 bases, and 8 bases had no gene match. CDR1 DFQATT and CDR2 SNEGSKA come from the germline V gene (reference sequence). There are 13 residues in the CDR3. Here the CDR3 DNA reads TGCAGTGCAGCGACAGGGCTAGCCTATGGCTACACCTTC. It yields the protein CSAATGLAYGYTF.

This clonotype was counted at least ten times. The gene calls are TRBV7-8 and TRBJ2-1, with 10 bases matching TRBD1. The CDR3 runs 17 residues. After removal of 3 bases from V and 3 bases from J, the junction contained 8 bases not matched to a gene. The V gene's germline CDR1 is SGHVS and CDR2 FQNEAQ. The CDR3 is CASSFYGTGAGYNEQFF. In DNA, the CDR3 is TGTGCCAGCAGCTTTTACGGGACAGGGGCCGGCTACAATGAGCAGTTCTTC.

The rearrangement uses TRBV28 and TRBJ1-5; no clear D gene. This CDR3 region has 11 residues. The V end was cut by 6 bases, the J end by 4 bases, with 4 bases between. The V gene's germline CDR1 is MDHEN and CDR2 SYDVKM. The CDR3 region is CASRSNQPQHF. The DNA of the CDR3 is TGTGCCAGCAGATCGAATCAGCCCCAGCATTTT. The full variable domain, in which reference TRBV28 and TRBJ1-5 provide the parts outside the CDR3, is DVKVTQSSRYLVKRTGEKVFLECVQDMDHENMFWYRQDPGLGLRLIYFSYDVKMKEKGDIPEGYSVSREKKERFSLILESASTNQTSMYLCASRSNQPQHFGDGTRLSIL.

The genes are TRBV29-1 and TRBJ2-1, with D perhaps matching TRBD1 or TRBD2 (6 bases each). V was clipped by 4 bases and J by 4 bases, with 17 bases between them. This CDR3 spans 15 amino acids. Germline CDR1 SQVTM, CDR2 ANQGSEA. CDR3 nucleotides: TGCAGCGTTGTTTTGGCCGGGGGCCAGTACAATGAGCAGTTCTTC. Its translation is CSVVLAGGQYNEQFF.

The chain couples TRBV20-1 to TRBJ2-7; D remains ambiguous. The germline V gene encodes CDR1 DFQATT and CDR2 SNEGSKA (reference sequence). The CDR3 is 13 residues long. V shed 1 base and J shed 4 bases, with 11 bases lying between them. The CDR3 DNA sequence: TGCAGTGCTAGAGCGGACCTGTCATACGAGCAGTACTTC. Amino acid sequence: CSARADLSYEQYF.